One and the same sample provided the 7 T cell receptor beta chains below, sequenced in a study of shared clonotypes between healthy human individuals. Produced via immunoSEQ multiplex PCR; TCRdb's table is partial and in-frame only. The table shows about 490,000 clones, with 70% to 80% occurring only once. The source material was PBMCs. These receptors were obtained from a woman aged 40 to 50 in good health. Some clones in this sample may be carry-over from other donors' samples.

V and J are TRBV5-4 and TRBJ1-2; D is uncertain. CDR1 and CDR2 (germline): SGHNT, YYREEE (reference sequence). Trimming cost V 6 bases and J 8 bases, with 17 bases left between them. This CDR3 comprises 13 residues. In DNA, the CDR3 is TGTGCCAGCACCAATCGTGTCTCGCGGGGCTACACCTTC. Its translation is CASTNRVSRGYTF.

The J gene is TRBJ1-4, the V gene TRBV6-5; 8 bases are a match to TRBD1. The CDR3 loop spans 15 amino acids. Germline values: CDR1 MNHEY, CDR2 SVGAGI. V trimming: 0 bases; J trimming: 8 bases; junction bases outside the gene matches: 5. CDR3 residues: CASSYSRGLREKLFF. In DNA, the CDR3 is TGTGCCAGCAGTTACTCCAGGGGGCTGAGGGAAAAACTGTTTTTT.

Only one count was recorded for this clone. The rearrangement joins TRBV27 to TRBJ1-2; the D gene is possibly TRBD1 (5 bases). Trimming took 7 bases from V and 1 from J, leaving 16 bases between them. The length of the CDR3 is 15 residues. Germline V gives CDR1 MNHEY, CDR2 SMNVEV (reference sequence). CDR3 loop: CASKRAGSFNYGYTF. The CDR3 DNA reads TGTGCCAGCAAACGGGCAGGGAGCTTTAACTATGGCTACACCTTC.

V gene TRBV7-3 combines with J gene TRBJ2-7; a possible D gene is TRBD2 (5 bases). V shed 5 bases and J shed 7 bases, with 15 bases lying between them. This CDR3 is 13 amino acids long. The V gene's germline CDR1 is SGHTA and CDR2 FQGTGA. The CDR3 is CASSPQTSGEQYF. The DNA for the CDR3 is TGTGCCAGCAGCCCCCAGACCTCGGGGGAGCAGTACTTC.

V is TRBV4-1 and J is TRBJ2-3; D unclear. The V and J ends lost 1 base and 0 bases respectively, with 14 bases between them. CDR1 and CDR2 (germline): MGHRA, YSYEKL. The CDR3 is made up of 17 amino acids. The CDR3 is CASSQGVIGRSTDTQYF. The CDR3 DNA reads TGCGCCAGCAGCCAAGGGGTCATTGGTCGGAGCACAGATACGCAGTATTTT.

This clone is a singleton in its sample. The V call is TRBV5-1, the J call TRBJ2-1, with D perhaps assigned TRBD1 or TRBD2 (5 bases each). The CDR3 sequence is 13 residues long. Deletions cut 3 bases from V and 4 bases from J, with 8 bases between. The V gene's germline CDR1 is SGHRS and CDR2 YFSETQ. This chain's CDR3 is CASSSGTYNEQFF. The CDR3 DNA follows: TGCGCCAGCAGCTCCGGGACGTACAATGAGCAGTTCTTC.

The chain joins TRBV27 to TRBJ2-4; maybe TRBD2 (6 bases). V was trimmed by 0 bases and J by 3 bases, leaving 12 bases between them. This CDR3 has 16 residues. Germline CDR1 is MNHEY and CDR2 is SMNVEV (reference sequence). The CDR3 sequence: CASSLSSGGVKNIQYF. The CDR3 region has the DNA TGTGCCAGCAGTTTATCTTCCGGGGGAGTCAAAAACATTCAGTACTTC.